The 9 T cell receptor beta chains given below trace back to one sample, sequenced in a study of blood T cell repertoires in COVID-19. The repertoire was sequenced with immunoSEQ multiplex PCR; TCRdb's copy has only in-frame clones and lacks some. The sample yields around 230,000 clones, around 86% seen once. Sequencing input: PBMCs or T cells enriched from blood (not recorded which). The receptors derive from a woman in her thirties or forties with acute COVID-19.

The V call is TRBV19, the J call TRBJ2-7; 8 nucleotides line up with TRBD2. J lost 4 bases, V lost 3 bases, and 14 bases had no gene match. Germline-derived CDR1 and CDR2 are LNHDA and SQIVND (reference sequence). The CDR3 consists of 17 residues. This CDR3 reads CASSMPSTGGVPYEQYF. The CDR3 DNA is TGTGCCAGTAGTATGCCCTCGACGGGGGGGGTTCCATACGAGCAGTACTTC.

DNA of the CDR3: TGTGCCAGCAGCTTAGCGCGTTCCACTAGCGGGATAAATGAGCAGTTCTTC. Translating it yields CASSLARSTSGINEQFF. This rearrangement joins TRBV7-8 to TRBJ2-1, with 10 bases aligning to TRBD2. CDR3 length equals 17 residues. V trimming: 0 bases; J trimming: 7 bases; junction bases outside the gene matches: 9. Germline lookup yields CDR1 SGHVS and CDR2 FQNEAQ.

The chain combines TRBV5-1 with TRBJ2-1; TRBD2 aligns across 9 bases. V was clipped by 3 bases and J by 6 bases; unmatched bases: 25. Germline V gene lookup returns CDR1 SGHRS and CDR2 YFSETQ. The CDR3 loop spans 21 amino acids. The CDR3 region is CASSYTFRRGGEIIGSNEQFF. CDR3 coding DNA: TGCGCCAGCAGCTATACCTTTAGGCGGGGGGGCGAAATAATAGGTAGCAATGAGCAGTTCTTC.

This chain links TRBV30 with TRBJ2-3, with a possible D match to TRBD1 (6 bases). The CDR3 totals 15 residues. Germline V gene sequence: CDR1 GTSNPN, CDR2 SVGIG (reference sequence). Trimming stripped 0 bases from V and 0 bases from J, with 10 bases between. The chain's CDR3 is CAWSVQGSSTDTQYF. DNA for the CDR3: TGTGCCTGGAGTGTACAGGGATCTAGCACAGATACGCAGTATTTT. The entire variable domain, with the rest obtained from reference TRBV30 and TRBJ2-3, is as follows: SQTIHQWPATLVQPVGSPLSLECTVEGTSNPNLYWYRQAAGRGLQLLFYSVGIGQISSEVPQNLSASRPQDRQFILSSKKLLLSDSGFYLCAWSVQGSSTDTQYFGPGTRLTVL.

This rearrangement joins TRBV29-1 to TRBJ1-1; no definite D call. V was trimmed by 6 bases and J by 8 bases, leaving 13 bases between them. The CDR3 is 11 residues long. Germline V gene sequence: CDR1 SQVTM, CDR2 ANQGSEA. For the CDR3, the DNA is TGCAGCGTCGGGGAGCTGTCAGAAGCTTTCTTT. Translating gives CSVGELSEAFF.

The chain is built from TRBV7-9 and TRBJ1-3; D is possibly TRBD1 (6 bases). CDR3 length equals 17 residues. Germline V CDR1 and CDR2: SEHNR, FQNEAQ (reference sequence). V lost 4 bases and J 7 bases, leaving 23 bases between the germline ends. The CDR3 region has the DNA TGTGCCAGCAGCTCCCCCCCGATGGGTGTGGGGGCCAACACCATATATTTT. This encodes CASSSPPMGVGANTIYF.

The rearrangement joins TRBV2 to TRBJ1-1; TRBD1 is a possible D gene (6 bases). This CDR3 is built from 17 residues. V lost 9 bases, J lost 2 bases, and 25 bases lay in between. CDR1 and CDR2 (germline): SNHLY, FYNNEI. CDR3 sequence reads: CAREGGYRVSVNTEAFF. CDR3 sequence (DNA): TGTGCCAGAGAGGGGGGGTACAGGGTGTCTGTTAACACTGAAGCTTTCTTT. The full variable domain, in which reference TRBV2 and TRBJ1-1 provide the parts outside the CDR3, is EPEVTQTPSHQVTQMGQEVILRCVPISNHLYFYWYRQILGQKVEFLVSFYNNEISEKSEIFDDQFSVERPDGSNFTLKIRSTKLEDSAMYFCAREGGYRVSVNTEAFFGQGTRLTVV.

The chain couples TRBV11-2 to TRBJ2-5; 16 bases line up with TRBD2. Germline CDR1 is SGHAT and CDR2 is FQNNGV. This CDR3 region has 19 residues. Germline trimming cut 5 bases from V and 5 bases from J; bases unmatched to any gene: 14. The CDR3 DNA sequence: TGTGCCAGCAGCCCGAACCAGGGACTAGCGGGGGGGCCCAGGGAGACCCAGTACTTC. Translating it yields CASSPNQGLAGGPRETQYF. Full variable domain (remainder filled in from reference TRBV11-2 and TRBJ2-5): EAGVAQSPRYKIIEKRQSVAFWCNPISGHATLYWYQQILGQGPKLLIQFQNNGVVDDSQLPKDRFSAERLKGVDSTLKIQPAKLEDSAVYLCASSPNQGLAGGPRETQYFGPGTRLLVL.

Remarks on this clone: The sample carries other DNA sequences with the same CDR3. This chain links TRBV5-1 with TRBJ1-2, with D possibly TRBD1 on 5 matching bases. The CDR3 is 15 amino acids. Trimming stripped 0 bases from V and 0 bases from J, with 9 bases between. Germline CDR1 SGHRS, CDR2 YFSETQ. For the CDR3, the DNA is TGCGCCAGCAGCTTGGCAAGGGGCCCTAACTATGGCTACACCTTC. This translates into CASSLARGPNYGYTF. Full variable domain (rest looked up from reference TRBV5-1 and TRBJ1-2): KAGVTQTPRYLIKTRGQQVTLSCSPISGHRSVSWYQQTPGQGLQFLFEYFSETQRNKGNFPGRFSGRQFSNSRSEMNVSTLELGDSALYLCASSLARGPNYGYTFGSGTRLTVV.